This T cell receptor (beta chain) stems from a study of blood T cell repertoires in COVID-19 (dated by TCRdb to between 2020 and 2021). Regarding the complete study: Samples covering the acute and convalescent phases of COVID-19 were provided by collaborators in the United States, Italy and Spain. The prospective study material was composed of cDNA or gDNA derived from T cells, B-cell-depleted T cells, or PBMCs. The dataset comprised deeply sampled blood TCRbeta repertoires from subjects exposed to, actively infected with, or recovered from COVID-19. The repertoires were released in a freely available public database intended as a resource for research on the immune response to SARS-CoV-2. The samples were drawn from the first 160 participants of the ongoing ImmuneRACE study and from roughly 1,300 subjects provided by 6 global collaborators. A de-identified subject ID, COVID-19 status, age in years and sex were almost always included in the sample metadata. Where available, HLA class I and class II types were obtained from metadata supplied by the sample provider rather than from assay-based typing.

TCRbeta CDR3 regions were amplified from genomic DNA using the immunoSEQ Assay, a bias-controlled multiplex PCR. On the authors' methods: The number of nucleated cells in each sample was estimated from the amplification of reference gene primers within the assay. To quantify the absolute abundance of each unique TCRbeta CDR3 rearrangement, sequence reads were collapsed and filtered. For each sample, productive Simpson clonality was calculated as the square root of Simpson's diversity index across productive rearrangements. TCRdb re-hosts the immuneACCESS table, in-frame sequences only. Its copies lack some clones; in the studies checked, an unresolved V gene accounts for under half of them, and the cause for the rest is not known. The V and J calls and the clone size are those of that table, but D and trimming were determined from the DNA. The sample table shows approximately 200,000 clones, and 85% are seen once. The ten largest clones take up around 20% of the sample.

Participants in the prospective study were enrolled through a virtual design, were aged about 18 to 89 years, and lived in under 25 United States geographic areas. In the prospective study, cohorts were assigned on the basis of participant-reported clinical history obtained from a screening survey and a study questionnaire. ImmuneRACE Cohort 3 recovered participants were defined by two consecutive negative NP/OP PCR tests, healthcare professional clearance, or symptom resolution. Mobile phlebotomists in the prospective study collected whole blood, serum and a nasopharyngeal or oropharyngeal swab from every participant. Participants in the prospective study had the option to provide additional blood draws and questionnaires over a roughly two-month period. Blood samples from the prospective study were shipped frozen or at room temperature prior to DNA extraction. Broad study findings and their caveats: The amount of clinical and demographic metadata varied by source and participant and was provided uncurated.

Comment on this clone: No antigen is known for it. Nothing much larger sits one base from this clone, and base qualities are not available.

Including cysteine and phenylalanine, the CDR3 has 14 amino acids. Of the read, only the CDR3 DNA is kept; its 42 bases are in frame from base 1. Deletion took 6 bases off V and 3 bases off J, with a span of 11 bases between the germline ends. Looking up the germline V gene yields CDR1 SGHVS and CDR2 FQNEAQ. The clonotype comes from a man in his forties or fifties who had recovered from COVID-19. The source material was PBMCs or T cells enriched from blood (not recorded which). The rearrangement joined TRBV7-8 to TRBJ2-2; a weak D assignment points to TRBD2 (6 bases agree). The CDR3: CASSSGTYTGELFF. Read as DNA, the sequence is TGTGCCAGCAGTAGCGGCACCTACACCGGGGAGCTGTTTTTT.